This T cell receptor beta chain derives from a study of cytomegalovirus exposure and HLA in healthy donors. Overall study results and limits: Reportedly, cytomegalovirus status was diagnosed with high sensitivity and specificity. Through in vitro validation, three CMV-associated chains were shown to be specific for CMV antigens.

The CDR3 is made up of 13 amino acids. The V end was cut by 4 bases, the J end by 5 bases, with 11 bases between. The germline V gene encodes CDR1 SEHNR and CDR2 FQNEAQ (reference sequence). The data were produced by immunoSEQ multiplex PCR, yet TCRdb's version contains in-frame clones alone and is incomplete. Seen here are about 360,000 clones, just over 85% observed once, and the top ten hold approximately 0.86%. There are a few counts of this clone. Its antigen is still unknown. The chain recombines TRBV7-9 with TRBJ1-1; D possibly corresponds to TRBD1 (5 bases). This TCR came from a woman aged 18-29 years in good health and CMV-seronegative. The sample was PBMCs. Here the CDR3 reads CASSSPGGTEAFF. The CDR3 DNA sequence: TGTGCCAGCAGCTCACCGGGGGGAACTGAAGCTTTCTTT.